These 24 T cell receptor beta chains originate from one sample sequenced in a study of T cells after yellow fever vaccination. Via MiXCR, TCRdb re-called the 5' RACE reads, giving one row per CDR3 protein. The top ten clones hold 3% to 4% of a sample with hundreds of thousands of distinct CDR3 sequences, around an eighth of them seen once. Sequencing was performed on CD4+ T cells sorted from PBMCs, taken 15 days after the yellow fever booster vaccination. The receptor set was obtained from a man younger than 30 who received the YFV17D yellow fever vaccine.

The chain recombines TRBV4-3 with TRBJ2-6; 9 bases line up with TRBD1. Per germline, CDR1 LGHNA and CDR2 YSLEER. The CDR3 runs 17 residues. With 4 bases clipped from V and 2 bases from J, the junction kept 6 bases outside the gene matches. CDR3 protein: CASSPGTGKPGANVLTF. CDR3 in DNA: TGCGCCAGCAGCCCCGGGACAGGGAAACCTGGGGCCAACGTCCTGACTTTC.

The V and J genes are TRBV5-1 and TRBJ2-1, with 7 bases identical to TRBD2. Per the germline V gene, CDR1 is SGHRS and CDR2 is YFSETQ. V lost 4 bases to trimming and J lost 4 bases; unmatched junction nucleotides: 8. This CDR3 region has 15 residues. The CDR3 DNA reads TGCGCCAGCAGCCCCGTCGGGGGGAGGTACAATGAGCAGTTCTTC. This sequence encodes CASSPVGGRYNEQFF.

This clonotype was seen a few times. This chain joins TRBV18 and TRBJ2-5; tentative D call: TRBD2 (5 bases). The germline V and J ends were trimmed by 4 bases and 0 bases, with 9 bases remaining between them. CDR1 is KGHSH, CDR2 LQKENI, per germline. This CDR3 has 14 residues. CDR3 in DNA: TGTGCCAGCTCACTCTTAGCGAACCAAGAGACCCAGTACTTC. It specifies CASSLLANQETQYF.

CDR3 sequence (DNA): TGTGCCTGGACCACTAAGGGGGCAACTAATGAAAAACTGTTTTTT. It translates to CAWTTKGATNEKLFF. The V gene is TRBV30, the J gene TRBJ1-4; TRBD1 might be the D (6 bases). Germline V lookup: CDR1 GTSNPN, CDR2 SVGIG (reference sequence). Trimming took off 4 bases at V and 0 bases at J, with 12 bases between the two ends. The CDR3 contains 15 residues.

The rearrangement joins TRBV9 to TRBJ1-2; no clear D. V lost 0 bases and J lost 0, with 9 bases in between. Germline CDR1 reads SGDLS; CDR2 reads YYNGEE. The CDR3 consists of 15 residues. The DNA of the CDR3 is TGTGCCAGCAGCGTAGAGGCATTAGCTAACTATGGCTACACCTTC. This sequence encodes CASSVEALANYGYTF.

In its sample, this clonotype was seen many times. The V gene is TRBV4-3, the J gene TRBJ2-1; TRBD1 matches 9 bases. J gave up 4 bases and V 4 bases, and 8 bases lay outside the gene matches. The germline CDR1 and CDR2 sequences are LGHNA and YSLEER. The CDR3 totals 16 residues. The chain's CDR3 is CASSPSGQGPYNEQFF. For the CDR3, the DNA is TGCGCCAGCAGCCCCTCCGGACAGGGGCCTTACAATGAGCAGTTCTTC.

This clonotype has at least ten counts. V is TRBV7-9 and J is TRBJ1-6; D may be TRBD1 (5 bases). The germline V and J ends were trimmed by 3 bases and 7 bases, with 13 bases remaining between them. The CDR3 runs 15 residues. In germline, CDR1 is SEHNR, CDR2 FQNEAQ (reference sequence). The CDR3 protein is CASSFGGEGNSPLHF. CDR3 DNA sequence: TGTGCCAGCAGCTTTGGAGGGGAGGGAAATTCACCCCTCCACTTT.

This clonotype has just a few counts. This chain connects TRBV7-9 to TRBJ1-1, with D perhaps TRBD1 (6 bases). The V end was cut by 7 bases, the J end by 3 bases, with 15 bases between. This CDR3 has 14 amino acids. Germline V CDR1 and CDR2: SEHNR, FQNEAQ (reference sequence). This CDR3 is CASTPWGADTEAFF. In nucleotides, the CDR3 is TGTGCCAGCACCCCGTGGGGGGCGGACACTGAAGCTTTCTTT.

This clonotype was found many times. This chain connects TRBV5-6 to TRBJ1-2; D is uncertain. This CDR3 comprises 13 residues. Germline CDR1 is SGHDT and CDR2 is YYEEEE. Deletions cut 0 bases from V and 12 bases from J, with 15 bases between. DNA of the CDR3: TGTGCCAGCAGCTTGGCCCGGGCCCCTTACCACACCTTC. It codes for CASSLARAPYHTF.

The J gene is TRBJ2-7, the V gene TRBV6-2 or TRBV6-3, with TRBD2 identical over 7 bases. Germline trimming cut 3 bases from V and 6 bases from J; bases unmatched to any gene: 14. Per the germline V gene, CDR1 is MNHEY and CDR2 is SVGEGT. This CDR3 comprises 16 residues. The CDR3, as DNA: TGTGCCAGCAGTTATGCCCTCCCAGGGCCGGGGGGCGAGCAGTACTTC. Translation: CASSYALPGPGGEQYF.

This clonotype occurred a few times. The CDR3 DNA reads as TGCAGTGCGACCGACGGGATCAATCAGCCCCAGCATTTT. Its protein product is CSATDGINQPQHF. The chain uses TRBV20-1 and TRBJ1-5; D not certain. The CDR3 spans 13 residues. V dropped 6 bases and J dropped 3 bases, with 12 bases sitting between them. The germline V gene encodes CDR1 DFQATT and CDR2 SNEGSKA (reference sequence).

This clonotype was seen many times. The chain links TRBV9 to TRBJ2-5; D possibly corresponds to TRBD2 (7 bases). Germline lookup yields CDR1 SGDLS and CDR2 YYNGEE. The CDR3 sequence is 14 residues long. Deletions cut 4 bases from V and 4 bases from J, with 14 bases between. CDR3 region: CASSLQGGGETQYF. In nucleotides, the CDR3 is TGTGCCAGCAGCCTCCAAGGGGGGGGAGAGACCCAGTACTTC.

The chain combines TRBV6-6 with TRBJ2-7; D uncertain. Trimming left V 3 bases short and J 2 bases short, with 11 bases between. The CDR3 runs 14 residues. Germline V lookup: CDR1 MNHNY, CDR2 SVGAGI (reference sequence). The CDR3 here is CASSYNSPPYEQYF. CDR3 nucleotide sequence: TGTGCCAGCAGTTATAACAGCCCTCCCTACGAGCAGTACTTC.

This clonotype came up a few times. This chain links TRBV5-1 with TRBJ2-5; D not certain. Germline lookup yields CDR1 SGHRS and CDR2 YFSETQ. The CDR3 totals 13 residues. Trimming removed 3 bases from V and 4 bases from J, with 10 bases in between. The CDR3 region is CASSSGSGETQYF. For the CDR3, the DNA is TGCGCCAGCAGCTCCGGCTCAGGAGAGACCCAGTACTTC.

This clonotype was seen many times. This chain uses TRBV7-9 with TRBJ1-2; perhaps TRBD1 as D (6 bases). CDR3 length equals 14 residues. Trimming took 5 bases from V and 4 from J, leaving 14 bases between them. Looked up from germline, CDR1 is SEHNR and CDR2 is FQNEAQ (reference sequence). The CDR3 DNA follows: TGTGCCAGCAGCCAAAGACAGGAGCTCTATGGCTACACCTTC. It yields the protein CASSQRQELYGYTF. Complete variable domain (other parts from reference TRBV7-9 and TRBJ1-2): DTGVSQNPRHKITKRGQNVTFRCDPISEHNRLYWYRQTLGQGPEFLTYFQNEAQLEKSRLLSDRFSAERPKGSFSTLEIQRTEQGDSAMYLCASSQRQELYGYTFGSGTRLTVV.

The chain recombines TRBV7-3 with TRBJ2-6; D is perhaps TRBD1 (6 bases). The CDR3 consists of 17 residues. CDR1 is SGHTA and CDR2 is FQGTGA in the germline V gene. Trimming took off 5 bases at V and 1 base at J, with 15 bases between the two ends. CDR3 nucleotides: TGTGCCAGCAGCCGCAGGGGTGGACTGTCTGGGGCCAACGTCCTGACTTTC. This sequence encodes CASSRRGGLSGANVLTF.

There are a few counts of this clonotype. This rearrangement joins TRBV5-1 to TRBJ1-6, with D tentatively TRBD1 (5 bases). Trimming took off 4 bases at V and 6 bases at J, with 14 bases between the two ends. This CDR3 is 15 amino acids long. Germline V gives CDR1 SGHRS, CDR2 YFSETQ. The CDR3 here is CASSPGRGGNSPLHF. In DNA, the CDR3 is TGCGCCAGCAGCCCGGGGAGGGGTGGTAATTCACCCCTCCACTTT.

This sequence joins TRBV20-1 and TRBJ1-1; 10 positions agree with TRBD1. V was clipped by 3 bases and J by 4 bases; unmatched bases: 8. Germline-derived CDR1 and CDR2 are DFQATT and SNEGSKA (reference sequence). There are 15 residues in the CDR3. The DNA for the CDR3 is TGCAGTGCTAGTGGGACAGGGGCGGGGGGCACTGAAGCTTTCTTT. Translation: CSASGTGAGGTEAFF.

This clonotype was detected only a few times. This chain joins TRBV6-6 and TRBJ2-2; 11 bases map to TRBD1. Germline V gene lookup returns CDR1 MNHNY and CDR2 SVGAGI (reference sequence). The CDR3 totals 15 residues. V lost 6 bases to trimming and J lost 4 bases; unmatched junction nucleotides: 4. As DNA, the CDR3 is TGTGCCAGCAGACCCGGGACAGGGGGCACCGGGGAGCTGTTTTTT. Translating it yields CASRPGTGGTGELFF.

This clonotype was recorded at least ten times. The chain has TRBV20-1 and TRBJ2-1; D ambiguous. The germline V and J ends were trimmed by 4 bases and 7 bases, with 5 bases remaining between them. CDR1 is DFQATT and CDR2 is SNEGSKA in the germline V gene (reference sequence). CDR3 length equals 10 residues. CDR3 DNA sequence: TGCAGTGCTACACGTAATGAGCAGTTCTTC. Its protein is CSATRNEQFF.

The chain links TRBV7-2 to TRBJ2-5; 10 bases agree with TRBD2. The ends lost 5 bases at V and 5 bases at J; junction bases unmatched: 5. The CDR3 runs 14 residues. Germline lookup yields CDR1 SGHTA and CDR2 FQGNSA. For the CDR3, the DNA is TGTGCCAGCAGCCCCCAGCGGGGGGGGGAGACCCAGTACTTC. Protein product: CASSPQRGGETQYF.

This clonotype has more than one count but fewer than ten. This sequence joins TRBV6-1 and TRBJ1-5, with TRBD1 matching over 9 bases. V lost 4 bases, J lost 6 bases, and 4 bases stayed unmatched. This CDR3 comprises 14 residues. The germline V gene has CDR1 MNHNS and CDR2 SASEGT. This chain's CDR3 is CASSGGQGTQPQHF. The CDR3 coding sequence is TGTGCCAGCAGTGGGGGACAGGGCACTCAGCCCCAGCATTTT.

This clonotype was counted only a few times. The chain carries TRBV4-3 and TRBJ2-1, with 9 bases that match TRBD2. CDR1 is LGHNA and CDR2 is YSLEER in the germline V gene. CDR3 length: 17 amino acids. Trimming removed 5 bases from V and 0 bases from J; junction bases left unmatched: 8. Here the CDR3 reads CASSYIAGVSSYNEQFF. The CDR3 bases are TGCGCCAGCAGCTATATAGCGGGAGTCAGCTCCTACAATGAGCAGTTCTTC.

This rearrangement joins TRBV5-1 to TRBJ1-2; D unresolved. CDR1 and CDR2 (germline): SGHRS, YFSETQ. The V end lost 4 bases, the J end lost 3 bases, and 13 bases lay between the germline ends. The CDR3 runs 14 residues. The CDR3 spells CASSLKGGHYGYTF. CDR3 bases: TGCGCCAGCAGCCTCAAGGGAGGACACTATGGCTACACCTTC.